The 10 T cell receptor beta chains below all came from one sample that was sequenced in a study of cytotoxic CD8 clonotypes in ibrutinib-treated CLL. Data came from immunoSEQ multiplex PCR; TCRdb stores just in-frame clones and leaves some out. The sample records tens of thousands of clones, 60% to 80% being singletons. The source material was PBMCs, sampled after 24 months of ibrutinib treatment. These receptor sequences come from a human donor with chronic lymphocytic leukemia.

In this sample, this clone turned up a few times. This chain uses TRBV21-1 with TRBJ1-3. TRBV21-1 is a recognized pseudogene. The CDR3 extends over 13 amino acids. The CDR3 reads CASSKGNRDTIYF. The DNA of the CDR3 is TGTGCCAGCAGCAAAGGGAACCGGGACACCATATATTTT.

V usage is TRBV5-1 and J usage is TRBJ2-3; D ambiguous. V was cut by 3 bases and J by 7 bases, with 24 bases left in between. The germline V gene has CDR1 SGHRS and CDR2 YFSETQ. This CDR3 has 17 amino acids. The CDR3 coding sequence is TGCGCCAGCAGCTCCACCCAATCAGCGCCCCAAGTGTATACGCAGTATTTT. Residues: CASSSTQSAPQVYTQYF.

V gene TRBV29-1 combines with J gene TRBJ1-1, with 7 nucleotides matching TRBD1. The CDR3 runs to 13 residues. Unmatched junction bases numbered 8, after V lost 6 bases and J lost 4 bases. CDR1 and CDR2 (germline): SQVTM, ANQGSEA. This CDR3 reads CSVLTQGTTEAFF. In DNA, the CDR3 is TGCAGCGTATTGACACAGGGGACCACTGAAGCTTTCTTT.

V is TRBV5-1 and J is TRBJ2-1; unclear D gene. Germline CDR1 is SGHRS and CDR2 is YFSETQ. The ends were cut back, 0 bases at V and 3 bases at J, with 7 bases in the middle. This CDR3 spans 14 amino acids. CDR3 loop: CASSLGVGYNEQFF. The CDR3 DNA is TGCGCCAGCAGCTTGGGTGTGGGCTACAATGAGCAGTTCTTC.

This clone was counted a few times. V is TRBV5-6 and J is TRBJ1-4; 9 nucleotides match TRBD1. Germline CDR1 reads SGHDT; CDR2 reads YYEEEE. V was pared by 2 bases and J by 4 bases, with 3 bases of the junction left unmatched. The CDR3 is 15 amino acids. The CDR3 sequence: CASSFGTGNNEKLFF. The CDR3 bases are TGTGCCAGCAGCTTTGGGACAGGGAATAATGAAAAACTGTTTTTT.

This clone was counted a few times. This chain joins TRBV28 and TRBJ2-3; D is unresolved. V lost 4 bases to trimming and J lost 2 bases, with 13 bases between them. The CDR3 is made up of 15 amino acids. Germline loops: CDR1 MDHEN, CDR2 SYDVKM. This chain's CDR3 is CASSSPPDLTDTQYF. Here the CDR3 DNA reads TGTGCCAGCAGTTCCCCCCCGGACCTCACAGATACGCAGTATTTT.

This clone appeared a few times. The chain employs TRBV2 and TRBJ2-3; the D gene is possibly TRBD2 (6 bases). The CDR3 sequence is 14 residues long. The germline V gene encodes CDR1 SNHLY and CDR2 FYNNEI. V lost 7 bases, J lost 0 bases, and 11 bases lay in between. This chain's CDR3 is CASNPTSSTDTQYF. The CDR3 DNA is TGTGCCAGCAATCCAACTAGCAGCACAGATACGCAGTATTTT.

CDR3 coding DNA: TGTGCCACCAGCAGGGGATGGGCATACCCAGAAGAGACCCAGTACTTC. Encoded protein: CATSRGWAYPEETQYF. V is TRBV15 and J is TRBJ2-5, with D unresolved. Germline values: CDR1 LNHNV, CDR2 YYDKDF (reference sequence). The CDR3 has 16 residues. With 3 bases removed from V and 3 bases from J, the gap between germline ends came to 17 bases.

This clone was found a few times. The CDR3 region has the DNA TGTGCCAGCAGCCGGCTAAGGGGTCTTAACTATGGCTACACCTTC. Protein sequence: CASSRLRGLNYGYTF. The gene calls are TRBV13 and TRBJ1-2; tentative D call: TRBD1 (5 bases). This CDR3 contains 15 residues. V was pared by 5 bases and J by 1 base, with 14 bases between. Germline V gene data show CDR1 as PRHDT and CDR2 as FYEKMQ (reference sequence).

The chain has TRBV7-9 and TRBJ2-7; 10 positions agree with TRBD2. This CDR3 region has 16 residues. V trimming: 5 bases; J trimming: 2 bases; junction bases outside the gene matches: 9. Germline CDR1 is SEHNR and CDR2 is FQNEAQ (reference sequence). CDR3 amino acids: CASSQDPSGRTYEQYF. CDR3 coding DNA: TGTGCCAGCAGCCAAGACCCTAGCGGGAGAACCTACGAGCAGTACTTC.